Listed here are 21 T cell receptor beta chains from one sample, sequenced in a study of blood T cell repertoires in COVID-19. The protocol was immunoSEQ multiplex PCR, while the TCRdb copy is restricted to in-frame clones and leaves out a portion. Of roughly 300,000 clones listed, 87% were seen once; the top ten hold roughly 8%. Source material: peripheral blood. These receptors all come from a woman aged 45-60 years who had recovered from COVID-19.

The V call is TRBV4-2, the J call TRBJ1-1, with no clear D. CDR3 length equals 17 residues. Trimming removed 0 bases at V and 0 bases at J, with 14 bases between. The germline V gene has CDR1 LGHNA and CDR2 YNFKEQ. Written as DNA, the CDR3 is TGTGCCAGCAGCCAAGATGAGGGCGGGCGGGTGAACACTGAAGCTTTCTTT. This translates into CASSQDEGGRVNTEAFF.

The rearrangement links TRBV12-5 to TRBJ2-6, with 9 bases identical to TRBD1. V dropped 3 bases and J dropped 3; count of bases not matched to a gene: 6. The germline V gene encodes CDR1 LGHNT and CDR2 FRNRAP. This CDR3 spans 17 amino acids. The CDR3 nucleotides read TGTGCTAGTGGTTTTATGACAGGGGGTGATGGGGCCAACGTCCTGACTTTC. This gives the protein CASGFMTGGDGANVLTF.

V gene TRBV27 combines with J gene TRBJ2-5, with TRBD2 matching over 10 bases. CDR1 MNHEY and CDR2 SMNVEV come from the germline V gene (reference sequence). V lost 1 base and J lost 4; bases outside the gene matches: 12. The CDR3 extends over 18 amino acids. The CDR3 loop is CASSLLVAGGPLAETQYF. CDR3 nucleotide sequence: TGTGCCAGCAGTTTATTGGTAGCGGGGGGCCCATTGGCAGAGACCCAGTACTTC.

This clone was seen a few times. This chain connects TRBV7-7 to TRBJ2-2; perhaps TRBD1 as D (6 bases). This CDR3 is 15 amino acids long. Trimming left V 2 bases short and J 6 bases short, with 13 bases between. Germline values: CDR1 SSHAT, CDR2 FNYEAQ (reference sequence). The CDR3 spells CASSLNPQGAGELFF. CDR3 nucleotides: TGTGCCAGCAGCTTAAACCCACAGGGCGCCGGGGAGCTGTTTTTT.

This chain joins TRBV5-8 and TRBJ2-3, with 7 bases matching TRBD2. V lost 0 bases to trimming and J lost 0 bases; unmatched junction nucleotides: 1. The CDR3 is made up of 15 amino acids. From germline, CDR1 is SGHTS and CDR2 YDEGEE. The CDR3 is CASSLVGGSTDTQYF. Written as DNA, the CDR3 is TGTGCCAGCAGCTTGGTCGGGGGGAGCACAGATACGCAGTATTTT.

The chain carries TRBV5-8 and TRBJ2-2, with 9 bases lining up with TRBD1. CDR3 size: 16 residues. The germline V gene encodes CDR1 SGHTS and CDR2 YDEGEE. Trimming took 3 bases from V and 3 from J; bases not matched to a gene: 6. CDR3 nucleotide sequence: TGTGCCAGCAGCTGGGGGGACAGGGCCGACACCGGGGAGCTGTTTTTT. Its translation: CASSWGDRADTGELFF.

This clone showed up just a few times. The chain combines TRBV28 with TRBJ2-1; the D gene is possibly TRBD2 (6 bases). The CDR3 runs to 15 residues. Germline lookup yields CDR1 MDHEN and CDR2 SYDVKM. The CDR3 is CAIKKRAGSYNEQFF. CDR3 nucleotide sequence: TGTGCTATTAAAAAGCGGGCTGGCTCCTACAATGAGCAGTTCTTC.

A single count supports this clone. CDR3 coding DNA: TGTGCCAGCAGCTTAGACCGGACAGGGGCTTTCGAGCAGTACTTC. Its translation is CASSLDRTGAFEQYF. The chain uses TRBV11-2 and TRBJ2-7; TRBD1 matches at 9 bases. V was pared by 0 bases and J by 6 bases, with 6 bases of the junction left unmatched. The CDR3 is 15 amino acids. Germline CDR1 SGHAT, CDR2 FQNNGV.

This chain connects TRBV30 to TRBJ1-2; 7 positions match TRBD1. CDR3 length: 11 amino acids. Germline loops: CDR1 GTSNPN, CDR2 SVGIG (reference sequence). With V trimmed by 1 base and J by 7 bases, 0 bases remained unmatched. CDR3 DNA: TGTGCCTGGAGTGAGGGGGCTGGCTACACCTTC. Protein product: CAWSEGAGYTF.

This chain connects TRBV7-8 to TRBJ2-3; 10 nucleotides agree with TRBD2. This CDR3 is built from 19 residues. CDR1 SGHVS and CDR2 FQNEAQ come from the germline V gene. After removal of 1 base from V and 4 bases from J, the junction contained 14 bases not matched to a gene. The DNA for the CDR3 is TGTGCCAGCAGCTTAGATTCGGACGTAGCGGGGGGTAATGCAGATACGCAGTATTTT. It encodes CASSLDSDVAGGNADTQYF.

The V call is TRBV7-9, the J call TRBJ2-1; TRBD2 is a possible D gene (6 bases). This CDR3 comprises 15 residues. CDR1 is SEHNR and CDR2 is FQNEAQ in the germline V gene (reference sequence). V lost 4 bases to trimming and J lost 7 bases, with 17 bases between them. CDR3 coding DNA: TGTGCCAGCAGCTCCAGGGAGCCGGGAGAGAATGAGCAGTTCTTC. It yields the protein CASSSREPGENEQFF.

This sequence joins TRBV9 and TRBJ2-2, with TRBD2 as a possible D gene (5 bases). The CDR3 contains 15 residues. V was trimmed by 0 bases and J by 6 bases, leaving 12 bases between them. Germline V gene sequence: CDR1 SGDLS, CDR2 YYNGEE. CDR3 protein: CASSVAMQEAGELFF. The CDR3 nucleotides are TGTGCCAGCAGCGTAGCAATGCAGGAGGCCGGGGAGCTGTTTTTT.

This clone was seen only a few times. The chain is built from TRBV5-5 and TRBJ1-1, with D perhaps matching TRBD1 (5 bases). The CDR3 loop spans 15 amino acids. Trimming stripped 2 bases from V and 4 bases from J, with 15 bases between. Germline CDR1 and CDR2: SGHKS and YYEKEE (reference sequence). CDR3 protein: CASSFRREAITEAFF. CDR3 nucleotide sequence: TGTGCCAGCAGCTTTCGCAGGGAGGCAATCACTGAAGCTTTCTTT.

CDR3 coding DNA: TGTGCCAGTACCTCGACAGGCTTCCTCACAGATACGCAGTATTTT. It encodes CASTSTGFLTDTQYF. The chain couples TRBV19 to TRBJ2-3, with D perhaps TRBD1 (6 bases). Trimming pared 7 bases from V and 2 bases from J, leaving 16 bases between. Germline CDR1 LNHDA, CDR2 SQIVND (reference sequence). The CDR3 has 15 amino acids.

The chain uses TRBV4-3 and TRBJ2-1, with 10 nucleotides matching TRBD1. Germline CDR1 LGHNA, CDR2 YSLEER. Trimming removed 0 bases from V and 6 bases from J; junction bases left unmatched: 8. This CDR3 is 17 amino acids long. The CDR3 DNA reads TGCGCCAGCAGCCAAGATTATGTGACAGGGGGCCTCAATGAGCAGTTCTTC. This sequence encodes CASSQDYVTGGLNEQFF.

The chain has TRBV10-2 and TRBJ1-6; 7 positions match TRBD1. The CDR3 is 16 amino acids. Germline values: CDR1 WSHSY, CDR2 SAAADI. The V segment lost 0 bases and the J segment 3 bases; nucleotides outside the gene matches: 2. The CDR3 region is CASSESGGGYNSPLHF. The CDR3 coding sequence is TGCGCCAGCAGTGAGTCAGGGGGCGGCTATAATTCACCCCTCCACTTT.

This clone is judged medium-sized. This chain uses TRBV19 with TRBJ2-3; possibly TRBD2 for D (6 bases). Germline V gene sequence: CDR1 LNHDA, CDR2 SQIVND (reference sequence). The CDR3 length is 14 residues. The V end lost 3 bases, the J end lost 6 bases, and 13 bases lay between the germline ends. The CDR3 here is CASSMLGRPDTQYF. CDR3 nucleotide sequence: TGTGCCAGTAGTATGCTGGGGAGGCCCGATACGCAGTATTTT.

J is TRBJ2-3 and V is TRBV20-1; D is undetermined. Trimming left V 6 bases short and J 2 bases short, with 12 bases between. Germline-derived CDR1 and CDR2 are DFQATT and SNEGSKA (reference sequence). The CDR3 has 13 amino acids. This chain's CDR3 is CSASGRFTDTQYF. The CDR3 bases are TGCAGTGCAAGTGGGCGGTTCACAGATACGCAGTATTTT.

The chain couples TRBV4-1 to TRBJ1-1; no firm D call. Germline lookup yields CDR1 MGHRA and CDR2 YSYEKL. There are 13 residues in the CDR3. V was trimmed by 0 bases and J by 9 bases, leaving 11 bases between them. CDR3 loop: CASSQDRTGKAFF. The CDR3 coding sequence is TGCGCCAGCAGCCAAGACAGGACCGGGAAAGCTTTCTTT.

The chain employs TRBV4-1 and TRBJ2-1; the D is unclear. Trimming took 1 base from V and 4 from J, leaving 11 bases between them. Germline V gives CDR1 MGHRA, CDR2 YSYEKL. The CDR3 spans 15 residues. The CDR3 sequence is CASSQASTSYNEQFF. The CDR3 DNA reads TGCGCCAGCAGCCAAGCTTCTACTTCTTACAATGAGCAGTTCTTC.

This clone has only a few counts. The genes are TRBV29-1 and TRBJ2-1; TRBD2 is a possible D gene (5 bases). The CDR3 runs 15 residues. V lost 4 bases, J lost 3 bases, and 16 bases lay in between. CDR1 and CDR2 from the germline V gene are SQVTM and ANQGSEA. CDR3 DNA sequence: TGCAGCGTTGGAACAGCGGCAGGCCTCTACAATGAGCAGTTCTTC. Protein product: CSVGTAAGLYNEQFF.